Presented here are 32 T cell receptor beta chains from one specimen sequenced in a study of naive and memory T cell subsets. Both TRBC1 and TRBC2 were covered by a beta constant-region primer of two equimolar oligonucleotides. The ligated cDNA underwent four PCR rounds using SP2 and nested alpha and beta constant-region primers. A single record per CDR3 protein comes from TCRdb applying MiXCR to the UMI-ligation and nested PCR reads. Of 95,000 to 150,000 distinct CDR3 sequences listed, about 36% were seen once; the top ten hold approximately 0.9%. The material sequenced was central memory CD4+ T cells from blood. The source of these receptors is a human donor in good health.

The V and J genes are TRBV29-1 and TRBJ2-1, with D possibly being TRBD2 (6 bases). CDR3 length equals 16 residues. V was clipped by 5 bases and J by 9 bases, with 26 bases between them. CDR1 SQVTM and CDR2 ANQGSEA come from the germline V gene. CDR3 in DNA: TGCAGCGTTAAAAAGGGGTTTCGCGGGAAGGCCACTGAGCAGTTCTTC. It is translated as CSVKKGFRGKATEQFF.

A few counts support this clonotype. V and J are TRBV12-3 or TRBV12-4 and TRBJ1-5; D remains ambiguous. The CDR3 runs 14 residues. Trimming left V 7 bases short and J 0 bases short, with 10 bases between. The CDR3 here is CASTRHASNQPQHF. The CDR3 nucleotides read TGTGCCAGCACTAGACACGCTAGCAATCAGCCCCAGCATTTT.

V usage is TRBV29-1 and J usage is TRBJ1-1, with D uncertain. With 5 bases removed from V and 4 bases from J, the gap between germline ends came to 17 bases. This CDR3 contains 14 residues. CDR1 is SQVTM, CDR2 ANQGSEA, per germline. The CDR3 DNA follows: TGCAGCGTTCTTTTCCGGGGAATTGGCACTGAAGCTTTCTTT. It is translated as CSVLFRGIGTEAFF. Full variable domain (remainder filled in from reference TRBV29-1 and TRBJ1-1): SAVISQKPSRDICQRGTSLTIQCQVDSQVTMMFWYRQQPGQSLTLIATANQGSEATYESGFVIDKFPISRPNLTFSTLTVSNMSPEDSSIYLCSVLFRGIGTEAFFGQGTRLTVV.

This sequence joins TRBV27 and TRBJ2-3; D unresolved. The CDR3 covers 15 residues. CDR1 and CDR2 from the germline V gene are MNHEY and SMNVEV (reference sequence). With 2 bases removed from V and 1 base from J, the gap between germline ends came to 10 bases. The CDR3 sequence is CASSLTSSGTDTQYF. The CDR3 nucleotides read TGTGCCAGCAGTTTAACCTCAAGCGGCACAGATACGCAGTATTTT.

The gene calls are TRBV5-1 and TRBJ2-2; D not resolved. This CDR3 is 14 amino acids long. V lost 1 base, J lost 1 base, and 5 bases lay in between. The germline gives CDR1 SGHRS, CDR2 YFSETQ. CDR3 amino acids: CASSLFVNTGELFF. In nucleotides, the CDR3 is TGCGCCAGCAGCTTGTTTGTGAACACCGGGGAGCTGTTTTTT.

J is TRBJ2-5 and V is TRBV27; D gene unclear. V gave up 6 bases and J gave up 1 base, with 15 bases separating them. Germline loops: CDR1 MNHEY, CDR2 SMNVEV (reference sequence). This CDR3 contains 15 residues. CDR3 DNA: TGTGCCAGCAGCTTAAAACCGGGCCTCCAAGAGACCCAGTACTTC. Translating gives CASSLKPGLQETQYF.

CDR3 sequence: CSAQPLNSPGYTF. DNA of the CDR3: TGCAGTGCTCAACCGCTGAACAGCCCTGGCTACACCTTC. The chain recombines TRBV20-1 with TRBJ1-2; D is ambiguous. The CDR3 totals 13 residues. CDR1 and CDR2 (germline): DFQATT, SNEGSKA (reference sequence). V lost 5 bases to trimming and J lost 7 bases, with 17 bases between them.

This clonotype has at least ten counts. The rearrangement joins TRBV7-2 to TRBJ2-3; 7 bases align to TRBD2. The germline V gene encodes CDR1 SGHTA and CDR2 FQGNSA. Trimming removed 4 bases from V and 8 bases from J; junction bases left unmatched: 9. This CDR3 contains 14 residues. DNA for the CDR3: TGTGCCAGCAGCTCCCGGGACTATGAAATTACGCAGTATTTT. It yields the protein CASSSRDYEITQYF.

The rearrangement joins TRBV12-3 or TRBV12-4 to TRBJ2-1; 10 positions agree with TRBD2. The CDR3 runs 16 residues. The ends lost 5 bases at V and 8 bases at J; junction bases unmatched: 12. CDR3 bases: TGTGCCAGCAGTCCTCTGACTAGCGGGCCTAATTATGAGCAGTTCTTC. Its translation is CASSPLTSGPNYEQFF.

The sample holds a few counts of this clonotype. This chain joins TRBV27 and TRBJ2-5; D assignment may be TRBD1 or TRBD2 (5 bases each). This CDR3 contains 13 residues. Germline V lookup: CDR1 MNHEY, CDR2 SMNVEV (reference sequence). V was shortened by 8 bases and J by 5 bases, with 15 bases between the two germline ends. Here the CDR3 reads CASRLRGGETQYF. In DNA form, the CDR3 reads TGTGCCAGCCGCCTCCGGGGCGGGGAGACCCAGTACTTC.

This clonotype came up a few times. The chain carries TRBV10-2 and TRBJ2-7; TRBD1 matches at 9 bases. The V gene end was trimmed by 6 bases and the J gene end by 3 bases; junction bases not matched to a gene: 9. Germline CDR1 is WSHSY and CDR2 is SAAADI. The CDR3 is made up of 15 amino acids. The CDR3 reads CASRAGQGRGYEQYF. The CDR3 DNA reads as TGCGCCAGCAGAGCTGGACAGGGGAGAGGCTACGAGCAGTACTTC.

This clonotype was counted a few times. The chain joins TRBV29-1 to TRBJ1-5; D ambiguous. Looked up from germline, CDR1 is SQVTM and CDR2 is ANQGSEA. Between the trimmed V and J ends, which lost 0 bases and 7 bases, there was a span of 7 bases. CDR3 length: 12 residues. CDR3 sequence (DNA): TGCAGCGTTGAAGATCTCGGGCAGCCCCAGCATTTT. Amino acid sequence: CSVEDLGQPQHF.

This clonotype was observed at least ten times. V is TRBV6-5 and J is TRBJ2-7; no firm D call. Germline V lookup: CDR1 MNHEY, CDR2 SVGAGI. The CDR3 length is 14 residues. Trimming shortened V by 6 bases and J by 3 bases, and 15 bases separated the two germline ends. The CDR3 region is CASSPDVWGYEQYF. CDR3 nucleotides: TGTGCCAGCAGCCCAGACGTTTGGGGCTACGAGCAGTACTTC.

The rearrangement uses TRBV6-2 or TRBV6-3 and TRBJ2-1, with 7 bases aligning to TRBD2. The CDR3 loop spans 18 amino acids. The germline V gene has CDR1 MNHEY and CDR2 SVGEGT. V shed 0 bases, J shed 8 bases, and the junction held 16 bases outside the gene matches. The CDR3 region is CASSYSIVGGRAVDEQFF. The DNA of the CDR3 is TGTGCCAGCAGTTACTCTATCGTTGGTGGGAGGGCGGTTGATGAGCAGTTCTTC.

This clonotype showed up just a few times. The chain employs TRBV6-5 and TRBJ2-1; 11 nucleotides agree with TRBD2. The CDR3 is made up of 17 amino acids. Germline values: CDR1 MNHEY, CDR2 SVGAGI. Losses at the gene ends were 2 bases for V and 7 bases for J; bases not matched to a gene: 10. The CDR3 protein is CASSYRTGTSGLNEQFF. DNA for the CDR3: TGTGCCAGCAGTTACCGAACCGGGACTAGCGGACTGAATGAGCAGTTCTTC.

The chain couples TRBV20-1 to TRBJ2-5, with unresolved D. The CDR3 extends over 16 amino acids. Germline V gene lookup returns CDR1 DFQATT and CDR2 SNEGSKA (reference sequence). The V end lost 0 bases, the J end lost 5 bases, and 19 bases lay between the germline ends. The CDR3 region has the DNA TGCAGTGCTAGAGATACAATTAAGGGTTGGACGGAGACCCAGTACTTC. This encodes CSARDTIKGWTETQYF.

The chain joins TRBV5-1 to TRBJ2-3; weak D call: TRBD2 (5 bases). The CDR3 is 13 amino acids. CDR1 and CDR2 from the germline V gene are SGHRS and YFSETQ. Trimming stripped 6 bases from V and 1 base from J, with 9 bases between. The DNA for the CDR3 is TGCGCCAGCACCCCCGGGGGCACAGATACGCAGTATTTT. This encodes CASTPGGTDTQYF.

The chain uses TRBV20-1 and TRBJ1-1, with 7 bases identical to TRBD1. The ends lost 4 bases at V and 7 bases at J; junction bases unmatched: 6. The CDR3 sequence is 12 residues long. Germline loops: CDR1 DFQATT, CDR2 SNEGSKA (reference sequence). DNA of the CDR3: TGCAGTGCTACACAGGGGAGGGTTGAAGCTTTCTTT. This sequence encodes CSATQGRVEAFF.

This clonotype was detected only a few times. The V and J genes are TRBV2 and TRBJ2-1; TRBD2 agrees at 11 bases. This CDR3 is built from 16 residues. V was clipped by 3 bases and J by 7 bases; unmatched bases: 8. CDR1 and CDR2 from the germline V gene are SNHLY and FYNNEI. CDR3 in amino acids: CASSDMGIAGGNEQFF. The CDR3 nucleotides are TGTGCCAGCAGTGACATGGGGATAGCGGGAGGGAATGAGCAGTTCTTC.

This clonotype turned up a few times. V usage is TRBV6-5 and J usage is TRBJ1-6; TRBD1 matches at 8 bases. Germline assignment: CDR1 MNHEY and CDR2 SVGAGI. The junction had 8 bases not matched to a gene; V was cut back by 5 bases and J by 8 bases. This CDR3 has 15 amino acids. This CDR3 reads CASSHPDREYSPLHF. CDR3 nucleotide sequence: TGTGCCAGCAGTCACCCGGACAGGGAGTATTCACCCCTCCACTTT.

The sample holds a few counts of this clonotype. The CDR3 loop reads CSARRTGSSTDTQYF. CDR3 DNA sequence: TGCAGTGCTAGAAGGACAGGGTCAAGCACAGATACGCAGTATTTT. The chain has TRBV20-1 and TRBJ2-3, with TRBD1 matching over 8 bases. V gave up 2 bases and J gave up 0 bases; unmatched junction bases: 4. CDR3 length equals 15 residues. Germline V gene sequence: CDR1 DFQATT, CDR2 SNEGSKA (reference sequence).

This clonotype has only a few counts. The chain uses TRBV28 and TRBJ2-5; D is possibly TRBD1 (6 bases). Per the germline V gene, CDR1 is MDHEN and CDR2 is SYDVKM. With 4 bases removed from V and 5 bases from J, the gap between germline ends came to 14 bases. The CDR3 covers 14 residues. The CDR3 protein is CASSSHRVSETQYF. The CDR3 DNA follows: TGTGCCAGCAGTTCGCACAGGGTTTCGGAGACCCAGTACTTC.

The V and J genes are TRBV2 and TRBJ2-1; D remains ambiguous. Trimming removed 6 bases at V and 5 bases at J, with 8 bases between. The germline V gene encodes CDR1 SNHLY and CDR2 FYNNEI. CDR3 length: 12 amino acids. Here the CDR3 DNA reads TGTGCCAGCAGGTACCTCGACAATGAGCAGTTCTTC. Protein sequence: CASRYLDNEQFF.

The CDR3 sequence is CSVDRSGVYNEQFF. The CDR3 DNA reads as TGCAGCGTTGACAGAAGCGGGGTCTACAATGAGCAGTTCTTC. The chain uses TRBV29-1 and TRBJ2-1; TRBD2 matches 7 bases. Germline values: CDR1 SQVTM, CDR2 ANQGSEA. V shed 3 bases, J shed 3 bases, and the junction held 5 bases outside the gene matches. This CDR3 is 14 amino acids long.

The V gene is TRBV5-1, the J gene TRBJ2-5, with D perhaps given as TRBD1 or TRBD2 (5 bases each). CDR1 is SGHRS, CDR2 YFSETQ, per germline. V was trimmed by 2 bases and J by 2 bases, leaving 13 bases between them. CDR3 length: 15 residues. The CDR3 protein is CASSFTGTQQETQYF. CDR3 DNA: TGCGCCAGCAGCTTTACCGGGACGCAGCAAGAGACCCAGTACTTC.

The rearrangement links TRBV20-1 to TRBJ1-5; D not certain. The germline CDR1 and CDR2 sequences are DFQATT and SNEGSKA (reference sequence). This CDR3 has 15 residues. Trimming shortened V by 0 bases and J by 1 base, and 10 bases separated the two germline ends. CDR3 sequence reads: CSARDFRTSNQPQHF. For the CDR3, the DNA is TGCAGTGCTAGAGATTTCCGGACGAGCAATCAGCCCCAGCATTTT.

The V gene is TRBV29-1, the J gene TRBJ2-5; D uncertain. The germline V and J ends were trimmed by 2 bases and 4 bases, with 11 bases remaining between them. Germline V gene data show CDR1 as SQVTM and CDR2 as ANQGSEA. CDR3 length: 13 amino acids. CDR3 sequence reads: CSVELVAGETQYF. The DNA of the CDR3 is TGCAGCGTTGAACTGGTTGCCGGAGAGACCCAGTACTTC.

This clonotype turned up a few times. The gene calls are TRBV18 and TRBJ1-6; weak D call: TRBD1 (6 bases). The V and J ends lost 4 bases and 10 bases respectively, with 14 bases between them. Looked up from germline, CDR1 is KGHSH and CDR2 is LQKENI. The CDR3 loop spans 14 amino acids. The CDR3 region is CASSQDSRTSPLHF. The CDR3 coding sequence is TGTGCCAGCTCACAGGACAGTCGCACCTCACCCCTCCACTTT. Combining the CDR3 with reference TRBV18 and TRBJ1-6 gives the whole variable domain NAGVMQNPRHLVRRRGQEARLRCSPMKGHSHVYWYRQLPEEGLKFMVYLQKENIIDESGMPKERFSAEFPKEGPSILRIQQVVRGDSAAYFCASSQDSRTSPLHFGNGTRLTVT.

In this sample, this clonotype turned up a few times. J is TRBJ1-5 and V is TRBV27; weak D call: TRBD1 (5 bases). Germline-derived CDR1 and CDR2 are MNHEY and SMNVEV (reference sequence). V was pared by 6 bases and J by 6 bases, with 18 bases between. The CDR3 is made up of 15 amino acids. The chain's CDR3 is CASRSSAGHIQPQHF. For the CDR3, the DNA is TGTGCCAGCAGGTCTTCCGCAGGGCACATTCAGCCCCAGCATTTT.

The gene calls are TRBV30 and TRBJ2-5; possible D gene TRBD1, 5 bases. The ends were cut back, 7 bases at V and 5 bases at J, with 11 bases in the middle. The CDR3 totals 11 residues. CDR1 is GTSNPN and CDR2 is SVGIG in the germline V gene (reference sequence). The CDR3 region is CASGPGETQYF. The CDR3 bases are TGTGCCTCCGGACCAGGGGAGACCCAGTACTTC.

The table lists this clonotype with a few counts. This chain links TRBV7-2 with TRBJ2-4; D could derive from TRBD1 or TRBD2 (5 bases each). The CDR3 consists of 19 residues. V was trimmed by 5 bases and J by 0 bases, leaving 23 bases between them. Germline V gene sequence: CDR1 SGHTA, CDR2 FQGNSA. DNA of the CDR3: TGTGCCAGCAGCCTCCGGGACGGACGAGCTGGGGGAGCCAAAAACATTCAGTACTTC. This gives the protein CASSLRDGRAGGAKNIQYF.

In its sample, this clonotype was seen a few times. The rearrangement links TRBV3-1 to TRBJ2-7; 12 bases map to TRBD2. V lost 4 bases to trimming and J lost 7 bases; unmatched junction nucleotides: 8. Germline CDR1 is LGHDT and CDR2 is YNNKEL (reference sequence). The CDR3 is 15 residues long. CDR3 nucleotides: TGTGCCAGCAGCCCCTCACTGACTAGCGGGAGTGAGCAGTACTTC. Translating it yields CASSPSLTSGSEQYF.